The 21 T cell receptor beta chains given below trace back to one sample, sequenced in a study of CD8 T cells in Susac syndrome. With random hexamers, reverse transcription was performed on 0.5 to 1 ug of RNA. TCRdb passed the immunoSEQ multiplex PCR reads through MiXCR, listing each CDR3 protein once. The table shows around 160,000 distinct CDR3 sequences, with 93% occurring only once. The sample taken for sequencing was CD4+ T cells from PBMCs. Source of these receptors: a human donor in good health.

The chain combines TRBV20-1 with TRBJ1-3; 10 nucleotides match TRBD1. From germline, CDR1 is DFQATT and CDR2 SNEGSKA (reference sequence). The CDR3 runs 15 residues. The J segment lost 4 bases and the V segment lost 1 base, leaving 4 bases of the junction unmatched. Written as DNA, the CDR3 is TGCAGTGCTAGAGTGGGACAGGGGTTCGGAAACACCATATATTTT. Its protein is CSARVGQGFGNTIYF.

CDR3 bases: TGTGCCTGGAGTGTTTCTGGCACTGGAAACACCATATATTTT. It specifies CAWSVSGTGNTIYF. The V and J genes are TRBV30 and TRBJ1-3, with D uncertain. This CDR3 comprises 14 residues. Germline CDR1 GTSNPN, CDR2 SVGIG (reference sequence). Trimming removed 0 bases from V and 2 bases from J, with 8 bases in between. The full variable domain, rest sourced from reference TRBV30 and TRBJ1-3, is SQTIHQWPATLVQPVGSPLSLECTVEGTSNPNLYWYRQAAGRGLQLLFYSVGIGQISSEVPQNLSASRPQDRQFILSSKKLLLSDSGFYLCAWSVSGTGNTIYFGEGSWLTVV.

V gene TRBV6-1 combines with J gene TRBJ2-1; 9 bases map to TRBD2. J was trimmed by 5 bases and V by 5 bases; bases with no gene match: 16. The CDR3 covers 18 residues. From germline, CDR1 is MNHNS and CDR2 SASEGT. The CDR3, as DNA: TGTGCCAGCAGTCGATCTAGGCTAGCGGGGTCTATAAACAATGAGCAGTTCTTC. Translating gives CASSRSRLAGSINNEQFF.

The genes are TRBV5-1 and TRBJ2-3, with TRBD2 as a possible D gene (5 bases). CDR1 is SGHRS and CDR2 is YFSETQ in the germline V gene. Deletions cut 1 base from V and 6 bases from J, with 15 bases between. This CDR3 contains 15 residues. The CDR3 DNA follows: TGCGCCAGCAGCTTGTTCAGAGCTGGGGAGGATACGCAGTATTTT. Protein: CASSLFRAGEDTQYF.

V gene TRBV2 combines with J gene TRBJ2-5; tentatively, D is TRBD1 (5 bases). CDR1 and CDR2 from the germline V gene are SNHLY and FYNNEI. This CDR3 is 13 amino acids long. V was trimmed by 6 bases and J by 5 bases, leaving 13 bases between them. This chain's CDR3 is CASRKDIGETQYF. The CDR3 region has the DNA TGTGCCAGCAGAAAGGACATTGGGGAGACCCAGTACTTC.

The CDR3 spells CASPLNTEAFF. CDR3 coding DNA: TGTGCCAGCCCCCTGAACACTGAAGCTTTCTTT. J is TRBJ1-1 and V is TRBV12-3 or TRBV12-4, with D unclear. The CDR3 loop spans 11 amino acids. Trimming pared 8 bases from V and 0 bases from J, leaving 4 bases between.

A single count supports this clonotype. The chain is built from TRBV20-1 and TRBJ1-2; the D is unclear. V was pared by 7 bases and J by 7 bases, with 13 bases between. The CDR3 is 11 amino acids. Germline CDR1 reads DFQATT; CDR2 reads SNEGSKA (reference sequence). In DNA, the CDR3 is TGCAGTGTTACGTCGAAACCTGGCTACACCTTC. It codes for CSVTSKPGYTF.

V gene TRBV29-1 combines with J gene TRBJ1-2, with 8 bases that match TRBD1. Losses at the gene ends were 4 bases for V and 1 base for J; bases not matched to a gene: 11. This CDR3 has 16 residues. Germline V gene sequence: CDR1 SQVTM, CDR2 ANQGSEA. DNA for the CDR3: TGCAGCGTTGGACGACAGGGGCACCGATATAACTATGGCTACACCTTC. Translation: CSVGRQGHRYNYGYTF.

The chain links TRBV7-6 to TRBJ2-7; D is uncertain. V was shortened by 1 base and J by 0 bases, with 10 bases between the two germline ends. This CDR3 has 15 residues. CDR1 SGHVS and CDR2 FNYEAQ come from the germline V gene. Here the CDR3 reads CASSLGSLSSYEQYF. In DNA form, the CDR3 reads TGTGCCAGCAGCTTAGGCTCCCTGAGCTCCTACGAGCAGTACTTC.

This chain uses TRBV3-1 with TRBJ2-6; D is unresolved. The V end lost 3 bases, the J end lost 3 bases, and 6 bases lay between the germline ends. The CDR3 loop spans 14 amino acids. From germline, CDR1 is LGHDT and CDR2 YNNKEL (reference sequence). CDR3 sequence: CASSHNNGANVLTF. CDR3 sequence (DNA): TGTGCCAGCAGCCATAACAATGGGGCCAACGTCCTGACTTTC.

The gene calls are TRBV3-1 and TRBJ2-7; TRBD2 matches 8 bases. Germline assignment: CDR1 LGHDT and CDR2 YNNKEL (reference sequence). CDR3 size: 15 residues. V was pared by 4 bases and J by 3 bases, with 8 bases of the junction left unmatched. DNA of the CDR3: TGTGCCAGCAGCCCTCCCGGGGGGGCCATCTACGAGCAGTACTTC. Translation gives CASSPPGGAIYEQYF.

The rearrangement links TRBV6-5 to TRBJ2-7; 9 nucleotides match TRBD1. The V segment lost 6 bases and the J segment 6 bases; nucleotides outside the gene matches: 12. From germline, CDR1 is MNHEY and CDR2 SVGAGI. The CDR3 sequence is 15 residues long. This CDR3 is CASRPQGAGYSEQYF. Here the CDR3 DNA reads TGTGCCAGCAGACCACAGGGGGCGGGTTATTCCGAGCAGTACTTC.

The V and J genes are TRBV5-8 and TRBJ1-1; D perhaps matches TRBD1 (6 bases). Trimming cost V 4 bases and J 5 bases, with 18 bases left between them. Germline CDR1 and CDR2: SGHTS and YDEGEE. The CDR3 sequence is 15 residues long. CDR3 amino acids: CASSPWTGAQTEAFF. The DNA of the CDR3 is TGTGCCAGCAGCCCCTGGACGGGGGCGCAGACTGAAGCTTTCTTT.

The rearrangement joins TRBV7-8 to TRBJ1-2; D is undetermined. Deletions cut 5 bases from V and 0 bases from J, with 13 bases between. CDR1 and CDR2 (germline): SGHVS, FQNEAQ. CDR3 length equals 15 residues. The CDR3 sequence: CASSLEGTANYGYTF. The CDR3 nucleotides are TGTGCCAGCAGCCTGGAGGGTACCGCTAACTATGGCTACACCTTC. The full variable domain, with the rest looked up from reference TRBV7-8 and TRBJ1-2, is GAGVSQSPRYKVAKRGQDVALRCDPISGHVSLFWYQQALGQGPEFLTYFQNEAQLDKSGLPSDRFFAERPEGSVSTLKIQRTQQEDSAVYLCASSLEGTANYGYTFGSGTRLTVV.

V usage is TRBV24-1 and J usage is TRBJ2-2, with 9 bases identical to TRBD1. The trim removed 9 bases at V and 4 bases at J, leaving 11 bases unmatched. The CDR3 runs 16 residues. The germline V gene encodes CDR1 KGHDR and CDR2 SFDVKD. CDR3 nucleotide sequence: TGTGCCACCGCCGCGTCGGGACAGGGACTCACCGGGGAGCTGTTTTTT. This sequence encodes CATAASGQGLTGELFF.

This chain uses TRBV5-1 with TRBJ2-7; 10 bases agree with TRBD2. The CDR3 has 16 residues. Trimming took 4 bases from V and 4 from J; bases not matched to a gene: 11. Germline V lookup: CDR1 SGHRS, CDR2 YFSETQ. CDR3 sequence: CASSANSGGNLYEQYF. CDR3 bases: TGCGCCAGCAGCGCCAATAGCGGGGGGAATTTATACGAGCAGTACTTC.

The gene calls are TRBV9 and TRBJ1-2; 8 bases agree with TRBD1. Unmatched junction bases numbered 5, after V lost 3 bases and J lost 7 bases. Germline CDR1 is SGDLS and CDR2 is YYNGEE. The CDR3 consists of 13 residues. The CDR3: CASSGQGRGGYTF. The CDR3, as DNA: TGTGCCAGCAGCGGACAGGGGAGGGGTGGCTACACCTTC.

The table lists this clonotype with a few counts. This chain uses TRBV7-9 with TRBJ2-7; D unclear. The CDR3 spans 13 residues. V shed 3 bases and J shed 0 bases, with 6 bases lying between them. The germline gives CDR1 SEHNR, CDR2 FQNEAQ (reference sequence). In nucleotides, the CDR3 is TGTGCCAGCAGCTTCGGCAGCTCCTACGAGCAGTACTTC. The encoded protein is CASSFGSSYEQYF. Looking up the rest from reference TRBV7-9 and TRBJ2-7 gives the full variable domain: DTGVSQNPRHKITKRGQNVTFRCDPISEHNRLYWYRQTLGQGPEFLTYFQNEAQLEKSRLLSDRFSAERPKGSFSTLEIQRTEQGDSAMYLCASSFGSSYEQYFGPGTRLTVT.

The rearrangement joins TRBV5-1 to TRBJ1-2; no reliable D call. From germline, CDR1 is SGHRS and CDR2 YFSETQ. This CDR3 has 14 residues. The germline V and J ends were trimmed by 3 bases and 4 bases, with 13 bases remaining between them. In nucleotides, the CDR3 is TGCGCCAGCAGCTCGGGGTCCGGGTCCTATGGCTACACCTTC. This sequence encodes CASSSGSGSYGYTF.

The chain carries TRBV6-5 and TRBJ1-5; no firm D call. Trimming shortened V by 0 bases and J by 5 bases, and 8 bases separated the two germline ends. Germline values: CDR1 MNHEY, CDR2 SVGAGI. The CDR3 runs 14 residues. The CDR3 loop reads CASSYSGLDQPQHF. Written as DNA, the CDR3 is TGTGCCAGCAGTTACTCGGGGTTGGATCAGCCCCAGCATTTT.

V is TRBV23-1 and J is TRBJ1-5, with 8 positions matching TRBD1. TRBV23-1 is filed as an ORF, its function uncertain. V shed 2 bases and J 0 bases; nucleotides not matched to a gene: 3. The length of the CDR3 is 16 residues. CDR3 protein: CASSQGTGNSNQPQHF. For the CDR3, the DNA is TGCGCCAGCAGTCAAGGGACAGGCAATAGCAATCAGCCCCAGCATTTT.